This TCR beta chain was sequenced for a study of pediatric ulcerative colitis. With 7 bases removed from V and 4 bases from J, the gap between germline ends came to 19 bases. Germline V CDR1 and CDR2: LNHDA, SQIVND (reference sequence). CDR3 size: 15 residues. Control subjects, colonoscoped for suspected IBD, had macroscopically and histologically normal endoscopy. Points on this clone: Its specificity is unknown.

The survey-level immunoSEQ assay was used. Data came from immunoSEQ multiplex PCR; TCRdb stores just in-frame clones and leaves some out. The sample contains 45,000 to 75,000 clones, over 70% of which appear only once. General observations from the study: Clonal expansions reduced rectal repertoire diversity in acute severe colitis. A couple of patients' blood samples yielded substantially fewer templates.

The material sequenced was blood. The sequence was obtained from a boy between 10 and 17 years old who was a control in a study of pediatric ulcerative colitis. The chain carries TRBV19 and TRBJ1-1; D remains unclear. For the CDR3, the DNA is TGTGCCAGTACCCGACTCACGCTTGGGTCCACTGAAGCTTTCTTT. Translated: CASTRLTLGSTEAFF. Full variable domain (outside the CDR3, taken from reference TRBV19 and TRBJ1-1): DGGITQSPKYLFRKEGQNVTLSCEQNLNHDAMYWYRQDPGQGLRLIYYSQIVNDFQKGDIAEGYSVSREKKESFPLTVTSAQKNPTAFYLCASTRLTLGSTEAFFGQGTRLTVV.